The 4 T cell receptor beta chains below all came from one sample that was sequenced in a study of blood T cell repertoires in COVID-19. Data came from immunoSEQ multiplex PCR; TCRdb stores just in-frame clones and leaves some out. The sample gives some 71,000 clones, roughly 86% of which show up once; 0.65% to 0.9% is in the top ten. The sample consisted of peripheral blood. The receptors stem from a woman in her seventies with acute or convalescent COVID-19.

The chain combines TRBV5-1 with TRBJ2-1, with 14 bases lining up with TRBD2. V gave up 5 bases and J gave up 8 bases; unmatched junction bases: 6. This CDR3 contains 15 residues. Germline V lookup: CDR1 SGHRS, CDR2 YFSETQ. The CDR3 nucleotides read TGCGCCAGCAGTGCTGGGACTAGCGGGAGCGATGAGCAGTTCTTC. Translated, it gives CASSAGTSGSDEQFF.

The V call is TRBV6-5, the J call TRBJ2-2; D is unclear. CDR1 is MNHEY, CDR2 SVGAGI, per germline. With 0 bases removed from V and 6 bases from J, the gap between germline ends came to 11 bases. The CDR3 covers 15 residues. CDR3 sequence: CASSYSSGPAGELFF. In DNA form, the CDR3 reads TGTGCCAGCAGTTACTCGTCAGGCCCGGCCGGGGAGCTGTTTTTT.

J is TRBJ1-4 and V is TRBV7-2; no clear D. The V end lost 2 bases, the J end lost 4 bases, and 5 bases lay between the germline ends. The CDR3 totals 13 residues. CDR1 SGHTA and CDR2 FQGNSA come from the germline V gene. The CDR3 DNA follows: TGTGCCAGCAGCTTAACAGTTAATGAAAAACTGTTTTTT. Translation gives CASSLTVNEKLFF.

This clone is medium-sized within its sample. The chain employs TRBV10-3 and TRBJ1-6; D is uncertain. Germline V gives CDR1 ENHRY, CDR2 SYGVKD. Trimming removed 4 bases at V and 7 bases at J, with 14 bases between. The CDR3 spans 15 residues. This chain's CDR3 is CAISGAVEGNSPLHF. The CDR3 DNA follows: TGTGCCATCAGTGGGGCTGTCGAAGGAAATTCACCCCTCCACTTT.